The 14 T cell receptor beta chains given below trace back to one sample, sequenced in a study of blood T cell repertoires in COVID-19. Clones were sequenced by immunoSEQ multiplex PCR, and TCRdb holds only the in-frame ones, with some missing. Among about 320,000 clones listed, roughly 85% were seen once. Sequencing input: peripheral blood. The source is a human donor in a cohort sampled during active COVID-19.

This rearrangement joins TRBV7-3 to TRBJ2-1, with TRBD1 matching over 10 bases. Germline V gene data show CDR1 as SGHTA and CDR2 as FQGTGA. The length of the CDR3 is 15 residues. The trim removed 0 bases at V and 6 bases at J, leaving 2 bases unmatched. CDR3 in DNA: TGTGCCAGCAGCTTAACGGGACAGGGGTTCAATGAGCAGTTCTTC. Its protein product is CASSLTGQGFNEQFF. Full variable domain (rest looked up from reference TRBV7-3 and TRBJ2-1): GAGVSQTPSNKVTEKGKYVELRCDPISGHTALYWYRQSLGQGPEFLIYFQGTGAADDSGLPNDRFFAVRPEGSVSTLKIQRTERGDSAVYLCASSLTGQGFNEQFFGPGTRLTVL.

This clone was counted a few times. The chain employs TRBV4-2 and TRBJ2-3; 10 positions agree with TRBD2. V trimming: 4 bases; J trimming: 3 bases; junction bases outside the gene matches: 10. The germline V gene encodes CDR1 LGHNA and CDR2 YNFKEQ. This CDR3 region has 17 residues. CDR3: CASSRATSGENTDTQYF. For the CDR3, the DNA is TGTGCCAGCAGCCGCGCCACTAGCGGGGAGAATACAGATACGCAGTATTTT.

The V and J genes are TRBV11-3 and TRBJ2-3; 11 nucleotides agree with TRBD2. The germline V gene encodes CDR1 SGHNT and CDR2 YENEEA. The length of the CDR3 is 15 residues. V shed 5 bases, J shed 5 bases, and the junction held 6 bases outside the gene matches. This CDR3 reads CASSHSGGAGDTQYF. Written as DNA, the CDR3 is TGTGCCAGCAGCCATAGCGGGGGGGCAGGAGATACGCAGTATTTT. The whole variable domain, filled in from reference TRBV11-3 and TRBJ2-3, reads EAGVVQSPRYKIIEKKQPVAFWCNPISGHNTLYWYLQNLGQGPELLIRYENEEAVDDSQLPKDRFSAERLKGVDSTLKIQPAELGDSAVYLCASSHSGGAGDTQYFGPGTRLTVL.

This chain uses TRBV7-9 with TRBJ2-3; a weak D match, TRBD1 (6 bases). Per germline, CDR1 SEHNR and CDR2 FQNEAQ (reference sequence). CDR3 length: 16 residues. The V gene lost 5 bases and the J gene lost 0 bases, with 15 bases spanning the gap. CDR3 sequence reads: CASSPETGISTDTQYF. The CDR3 region has the DNA TGTGCCAGCAGCCCCGAAACAGGGATTAGCACAGATACGCAGTATTTT.

J is TRBJ1-3 and V is TRBV7-9, with D tentatively TRBD1 (5 bases). The germline V gene encodes CDR1 SEHNR and CDR2 FQNEAQ (reference sequence). Trimming took off 5 bases at V and 4 bases at J, with 15 bases between the two ends. The CDR3 is 15 amino acids. The CDR3 loop reads CASSSKTAEGNTIYF. CDR3 nucleotide sequence: TGTGCCAGCAGCAGCAAGACAGCCGAGGGAAACACCATATATTTT.

CDR3 nucleotide sequence: TGTGCCAGCAGTGATGCAGGGGGCAGTCAGCCCCAGCATTTT. It translates to CASSDAGGSQPQHF. This sequence joins TRBV6-1 and TRBJ1-5; 8 bases align to TRBD1. The CDR3 is 14 amino acids. The junction had 4 bases not matched to a gene; V was cut back by 3 bases and J by 6 bases. Germline lookup yields CDR1 MNHNS and CDR2 SASEGT.

V and J are TRBV19 and TRBJ1-1; the D is unclear. The germline CDR1 and CDR2 sequences are LNHDA and SQIVND (reference sequence). Trimming removed 3 bases at V and 2 bases at J, with 7 bases between. The CDR3 contains 13 residues. CDR3 protein: CASSISPNTEAFF. DNA for the CDR3: TGTGCCAGTAGTATCTCCCCCAACACTGAAGCTTTCTTT.

This rearrangement joins TRBV20-1 to TRBJ2-7, with D uncertain. With 0 bases removed from V and 9 bases from J, the gap between germline ends came to 9 bases. The germline gives CDR1 DFQATT, CDR2 SNEGSKA (reference sequence). This CDR3 comprises 11 residues. The CDR3: CSAREGSWQYF. In DNA form, the CDR3 reads TGCAGTGCTAGAGAGGGCAGTTGGCAGTACTTC.

V gene TRBV5-8 combines with J gene TRBJ1-1, with a tentative D call TRBD1 (5 bases). This CDR3 region has 15 residues. Trimming cost V 5 bases and J 3 bases, with 17 bases left between them. Germline V gene lookup returns CDR1 SGHTS and CDR2 YDEGEE. The DNA of the CDR3 is TGTGCCAGCAGTCCGGTGGAGGGGATGGACACTGAAGCTTTCTTT. Its translation is CASSPVEGMDTEAFF.

This chain joins TRBV15 and TRBJ1-2; 7 bases align to TRBD1. Trimming at V came to 5 bases and at J to 2 bases, leaving 5 bases not matched to a gene. The CDR3 sequence is 14 residues long. The germline CDR1 and CDR2 sequences are LNHNV and YYDKDF (reference sequence). CDR3 loop: CATSEQTGNYGYTF. The CDR3 DNA follows: TGTGCCACCAGCGAGCAGACAGGGAACTATGGCTACACCTTC.

This clone was observed a single time. This rearrangement joins TRBV5-6 to TRBJ2-7; 9 nucleotides agree with TRBD1. V trimming: 5 bases; J trimming: 3 bases; junction bases outside the gene matches: 3. Germline CDR1 and CDR2: SGHDT and YYEEEE. The CDR3 is 13 residues long. The CDR3 coding sequence is TGTGCCAGCAGTTGGACAGGGGACTACGAGCAGTACTTC. It encodes CASSWTGDYEQYF.

The rearrangement uses TRBV18 and TRBJ1-5, with D possibly matching TRBD1 (5 bases). Looked up from germline, CDR1 is KGHSH and CDR2 is LQKENI. The length of the CDR3 is 16 residues. Trimming took off 2 bases at V and 7 bases at J, with 18 bases between the two ends. The CDR3 reads CASSPVGQGLGQPQHF. The CDR3 nucleotides read TGTGCCAGCTCACCAGTGGGTCAGGGTCTCGGCCAGCCCCAGCATTTT.

The chain joins TRBV10-3 to TRBJ2-7; D possibly corresponds to TRBD1 (5 bases). Germline loops: CDR1 ENHRY, CDR2 SYGVKD. The CDR3 totals 14 residues. V dropped 3 bases and J dropped 3 bases, with 12 bases sitting between them. CDR3 nucleotide sequence: TGTGCCATCAGTGATGGGGCGTCTTTCTACGAGCAGTACTTC. It is translated as CAISDGASFYEQYF.

The rearrangement links TRBV5-1 to TRBJ2-3; tentative D call: TRBD1 (6 bases). Trimming took 5 bases from V and 4 from J, leaving 14 bases between them. This CDR3 has 14 residues. Germline V gene lookup returns CDR1 SGHRS and CDR2 YFSETQ. CDR3 sequence reads: CASSRTGLADTQYF. CDR3 nucleotide sequence: TGCGCCAGCAGTCGCACAGGGTTGGCAGATACGCAGTATTTT.